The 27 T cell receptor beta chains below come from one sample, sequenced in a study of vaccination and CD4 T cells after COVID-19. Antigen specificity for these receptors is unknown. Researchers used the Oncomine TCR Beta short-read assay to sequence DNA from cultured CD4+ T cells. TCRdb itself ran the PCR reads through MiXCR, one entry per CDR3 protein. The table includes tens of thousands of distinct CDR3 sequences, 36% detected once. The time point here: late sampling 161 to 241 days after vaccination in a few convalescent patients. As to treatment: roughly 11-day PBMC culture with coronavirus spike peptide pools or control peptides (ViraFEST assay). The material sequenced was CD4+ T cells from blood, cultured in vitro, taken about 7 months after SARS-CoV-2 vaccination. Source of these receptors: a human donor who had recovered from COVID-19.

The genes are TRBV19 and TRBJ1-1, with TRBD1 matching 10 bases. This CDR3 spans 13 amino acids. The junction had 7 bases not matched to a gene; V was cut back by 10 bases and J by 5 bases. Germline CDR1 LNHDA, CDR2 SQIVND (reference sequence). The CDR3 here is CATRDRGGTEAFF. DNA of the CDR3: TGTGCCACTAGGGACAGGGGAGGGACTGAAGCTTTCTTT.

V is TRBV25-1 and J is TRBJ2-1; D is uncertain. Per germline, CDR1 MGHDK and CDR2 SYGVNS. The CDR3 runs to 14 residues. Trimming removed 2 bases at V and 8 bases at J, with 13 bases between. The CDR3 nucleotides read TGTGCCAGCAGTGAAGATACTAAAGTACATGAGCAGTTCTTC. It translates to CASSEDTKVHEQFF. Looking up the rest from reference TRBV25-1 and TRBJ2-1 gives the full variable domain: EADIYQTPRYLVIGTGKKITLECSQTMGHDKMYWYQQDPGMELHLIHYSYGVNSTEKGDLSSESTVSRIRTEHFPLTLESARPSHTSQYLCASSEDTKVHEQFFGPGTRLTVL.

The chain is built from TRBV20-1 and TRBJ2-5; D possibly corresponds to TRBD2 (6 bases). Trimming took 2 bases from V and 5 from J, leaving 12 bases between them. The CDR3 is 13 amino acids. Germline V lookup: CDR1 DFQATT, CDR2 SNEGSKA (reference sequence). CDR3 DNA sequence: TGCAGTGCTAGACCTGGCGGGAAGGAGACCCAGTACTTC. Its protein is CSARPGGKETQYF.

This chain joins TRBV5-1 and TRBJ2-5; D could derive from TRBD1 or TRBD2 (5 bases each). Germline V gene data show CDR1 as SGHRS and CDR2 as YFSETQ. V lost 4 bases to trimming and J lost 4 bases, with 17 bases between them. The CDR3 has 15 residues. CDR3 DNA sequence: TGCGCCAGCAGCCAGGGACCGAAGGACCTAGAGACCCAGTACTTC. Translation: CASSQGPKDLETQYF.

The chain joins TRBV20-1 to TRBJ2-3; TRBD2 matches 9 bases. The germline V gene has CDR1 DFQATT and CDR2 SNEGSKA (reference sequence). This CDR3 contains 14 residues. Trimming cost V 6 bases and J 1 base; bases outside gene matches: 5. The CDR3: CSALAGERTDTQYF. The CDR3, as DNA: TGCAGTGCCTTAGCGGGAGAACGCACAGATACGCAGTATTTT.

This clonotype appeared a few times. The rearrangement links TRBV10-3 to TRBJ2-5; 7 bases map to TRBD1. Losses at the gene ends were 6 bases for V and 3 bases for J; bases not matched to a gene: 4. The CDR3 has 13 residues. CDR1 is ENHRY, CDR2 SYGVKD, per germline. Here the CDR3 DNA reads TGTGCCATCAGCGTCGGACAGGAAGAGACCCAGTACTTC. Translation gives CAISVGQEETQYF.

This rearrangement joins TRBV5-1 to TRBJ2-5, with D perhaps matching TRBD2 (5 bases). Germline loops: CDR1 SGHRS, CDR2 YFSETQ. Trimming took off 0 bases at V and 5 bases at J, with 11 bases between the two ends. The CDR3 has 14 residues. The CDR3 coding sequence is TGCGCCAGCAGCTTGGGTCGGGGTGGGGAGACCCAGTACTTC. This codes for CASSLGRGGETQYF.

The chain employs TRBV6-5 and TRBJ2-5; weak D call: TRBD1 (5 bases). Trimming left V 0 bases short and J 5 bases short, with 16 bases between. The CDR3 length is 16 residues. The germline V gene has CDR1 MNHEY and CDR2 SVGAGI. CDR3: CASSYSMQGPWETQYF. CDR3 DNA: TGTGCCAGCAGTTACTCGATGCAGGGTCCGTGGGAGACCCAGTACTTC.

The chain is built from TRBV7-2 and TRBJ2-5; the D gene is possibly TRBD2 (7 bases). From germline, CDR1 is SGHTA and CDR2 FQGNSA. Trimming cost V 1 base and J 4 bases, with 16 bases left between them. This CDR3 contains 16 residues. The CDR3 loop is CASSLGGGRPPETQYF. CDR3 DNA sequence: TGTGCCAGCAGCTTAGGGGGGGGCCGGCCCCCAGAGACCCAGTACTTC.

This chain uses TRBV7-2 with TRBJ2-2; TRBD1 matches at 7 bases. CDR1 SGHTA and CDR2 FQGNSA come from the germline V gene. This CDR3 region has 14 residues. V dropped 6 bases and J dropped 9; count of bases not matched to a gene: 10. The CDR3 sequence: CASRRQGSDWELFF. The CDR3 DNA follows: TGTGCCAGCAGACGACAGGGAAGCGACTGGGAGCTGTTTTTT.

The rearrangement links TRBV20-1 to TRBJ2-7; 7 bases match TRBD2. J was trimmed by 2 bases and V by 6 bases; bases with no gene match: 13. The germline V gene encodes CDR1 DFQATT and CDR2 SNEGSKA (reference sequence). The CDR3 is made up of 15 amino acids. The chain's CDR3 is CSAPTPGLPAYEQYF. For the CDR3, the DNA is TGCAGTGCACCAACGCCGGGACTACCTGCCTACGAGCAGTACTTC.

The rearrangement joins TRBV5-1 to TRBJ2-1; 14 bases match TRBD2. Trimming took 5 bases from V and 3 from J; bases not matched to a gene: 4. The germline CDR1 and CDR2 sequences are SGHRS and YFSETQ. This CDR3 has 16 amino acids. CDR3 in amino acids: CASRRTSGRLYNEQFF. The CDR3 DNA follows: TGCGCCAGCAGGCGGACTAGCGGGAGGCTCTACAATGAGCAGTTCTTC.

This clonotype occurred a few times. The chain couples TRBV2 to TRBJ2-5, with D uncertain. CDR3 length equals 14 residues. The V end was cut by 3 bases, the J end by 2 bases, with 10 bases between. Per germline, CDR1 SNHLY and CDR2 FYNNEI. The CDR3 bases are TGTGCCAGCAGTGAGAAGCACGTACAAGAGACCCAGTACTTC. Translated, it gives CASSEKHVQETQYF.

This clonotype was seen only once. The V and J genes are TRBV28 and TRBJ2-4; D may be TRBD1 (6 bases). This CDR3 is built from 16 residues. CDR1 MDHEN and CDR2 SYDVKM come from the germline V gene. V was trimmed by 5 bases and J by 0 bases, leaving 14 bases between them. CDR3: CASSTYRARAKNIQYF. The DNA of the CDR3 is TGTGCCAGCAGTACGTACAGGGCGCGAGCCAAAAACATTCAGTACTTC.

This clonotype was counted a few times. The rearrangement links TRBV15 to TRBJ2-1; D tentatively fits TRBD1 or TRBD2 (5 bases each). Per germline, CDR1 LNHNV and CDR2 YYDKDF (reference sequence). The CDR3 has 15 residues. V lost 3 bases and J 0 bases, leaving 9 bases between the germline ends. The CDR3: CATSSGTVSYNEQFF. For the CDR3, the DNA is TGTGCCACCAGCAGTGGGACGGTCTCCTACAATGAGCAGTTCTTC.

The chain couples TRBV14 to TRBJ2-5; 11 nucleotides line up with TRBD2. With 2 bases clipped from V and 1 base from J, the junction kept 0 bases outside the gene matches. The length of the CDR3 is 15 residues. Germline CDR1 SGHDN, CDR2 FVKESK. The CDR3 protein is CASSQTSGSQETQYF. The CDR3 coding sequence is TGTGCCAGCAGCCAAACTAGCGGGAGCCAAGAGACCCAGTACTTC. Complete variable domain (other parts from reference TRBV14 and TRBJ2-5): EAGVTQFPSHSVIEKGQTVTLRCDPISGHDNLYWYRRVMGKEIKFLLHFVKESKQDESGMPNNRFLAERTGGTYSTLKVQPAELEDSGVYFCASSQTSGSQETQYFGPGTRLLVL.

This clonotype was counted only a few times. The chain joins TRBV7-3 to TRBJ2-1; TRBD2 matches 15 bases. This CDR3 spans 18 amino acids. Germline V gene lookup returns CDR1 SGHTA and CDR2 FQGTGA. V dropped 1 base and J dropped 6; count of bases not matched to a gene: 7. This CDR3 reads CASSLIVGTSGRSNEQFF. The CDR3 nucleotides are TGTGCCAGCAGCTTAATAGTTGGGACTAGCGGGAGGTCCAATGAGCAGTTCTTC.

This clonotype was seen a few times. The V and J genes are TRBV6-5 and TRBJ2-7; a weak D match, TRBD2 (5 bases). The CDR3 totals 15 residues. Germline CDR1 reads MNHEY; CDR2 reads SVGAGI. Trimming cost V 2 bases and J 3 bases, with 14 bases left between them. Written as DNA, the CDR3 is TGTGCCAGCAGTTACGCGTCTAGCCGGAGCTACGAGCAGTACTTC. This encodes CASSYASSRSYEQYF.

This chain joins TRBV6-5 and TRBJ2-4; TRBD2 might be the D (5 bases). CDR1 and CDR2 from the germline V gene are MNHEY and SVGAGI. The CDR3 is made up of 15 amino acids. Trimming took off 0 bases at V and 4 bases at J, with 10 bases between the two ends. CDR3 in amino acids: CASSYSPSTKNIQYF. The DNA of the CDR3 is TGTGCCAGCAGTTACTCTCCTAGCACGAAAAACATTCAGTACTTC.

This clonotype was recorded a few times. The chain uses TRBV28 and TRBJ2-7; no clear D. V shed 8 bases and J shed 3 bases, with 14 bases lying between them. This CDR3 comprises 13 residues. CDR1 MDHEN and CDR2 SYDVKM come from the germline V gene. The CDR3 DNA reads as TGTGCCAGCGGGGTTACCTCATACTACGAGCAGTACTTC. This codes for CASGVTSYYEQYF.

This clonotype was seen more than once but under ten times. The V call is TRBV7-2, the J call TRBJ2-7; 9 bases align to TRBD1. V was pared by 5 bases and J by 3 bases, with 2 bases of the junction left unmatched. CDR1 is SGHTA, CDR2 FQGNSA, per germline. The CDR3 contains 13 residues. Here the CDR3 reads CASSRTGDYEQYF. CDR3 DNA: TGTGCCAGCAGCCGGACAGGGGACTACGAGCAGTACTTC.

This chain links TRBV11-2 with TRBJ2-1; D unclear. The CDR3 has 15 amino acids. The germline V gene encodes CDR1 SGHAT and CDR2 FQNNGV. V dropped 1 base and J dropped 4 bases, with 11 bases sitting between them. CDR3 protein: CASSLVPVAYNEQFF. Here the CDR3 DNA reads TGTGCCAGCAGCTTAGTTCCTGTTGCGTACAATGAGCAGTTCTTC.

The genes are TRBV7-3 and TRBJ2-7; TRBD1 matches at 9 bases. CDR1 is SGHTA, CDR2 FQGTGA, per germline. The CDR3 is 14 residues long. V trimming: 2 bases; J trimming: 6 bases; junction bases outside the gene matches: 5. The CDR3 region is CASSLGQGNGEQYF. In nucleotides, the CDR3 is TGTGCCAGCAGCTTAGGACAGGGGAACGGCGAGCAGTACTTC.

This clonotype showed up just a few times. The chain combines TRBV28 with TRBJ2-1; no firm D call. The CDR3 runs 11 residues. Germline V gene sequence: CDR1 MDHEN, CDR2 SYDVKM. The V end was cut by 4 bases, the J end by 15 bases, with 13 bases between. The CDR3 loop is CASSSQESPFF. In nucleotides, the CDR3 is TGTGCCAGCAGTTCCCAAGAAAGTCCGTTCTTC.

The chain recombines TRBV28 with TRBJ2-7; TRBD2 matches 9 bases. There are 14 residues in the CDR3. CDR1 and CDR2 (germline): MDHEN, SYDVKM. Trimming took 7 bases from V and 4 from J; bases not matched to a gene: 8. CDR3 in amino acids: CASILKSGRYEQYF. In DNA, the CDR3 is TGTGCCAGCATCTTAAAGAGCGGGAGGTACGAGCAGTACTTC.

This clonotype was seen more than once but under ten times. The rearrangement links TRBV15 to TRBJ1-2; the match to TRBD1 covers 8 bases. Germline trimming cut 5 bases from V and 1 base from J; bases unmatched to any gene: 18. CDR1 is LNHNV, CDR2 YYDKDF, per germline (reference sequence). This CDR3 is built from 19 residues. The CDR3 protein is CATSGILGQAVRDNYGYTF. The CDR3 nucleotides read TGTGCCACCAGCGGTATTTTGGGACAGGCCGTACGCGATAACTATGGCTACACCTTC.

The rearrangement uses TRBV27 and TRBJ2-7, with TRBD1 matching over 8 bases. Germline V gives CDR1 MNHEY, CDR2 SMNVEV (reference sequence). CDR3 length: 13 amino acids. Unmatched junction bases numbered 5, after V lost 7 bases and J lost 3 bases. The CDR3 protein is CASKSGTGYEQYF. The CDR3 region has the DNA TGTGCCAGCAAATCCGGGACAGGCTACGAGCAGTACTTC.